These 11 T cell receptor beta chains were sequenced from one sample in a study of T cell repertoires in aging, cancer and after chemotherapy. TRB rearrangements spanning V, D and J were amplified using mixed TRB-A/B primers. Via MiXCR, TCRdb re-called the multiplex PCR reads, giving one row per CDR3 protein. The repertoire has 9,500 or so distinct CDR3 sequences, about 33% of them found once; the top ten carry 2.8%. Amplification of TCR beta used genomic DNA extracted from peripheral blood. Input material: blood. Receptors were obtained from a human donor in good health.

The V and J genes are TRBV6-5 and TRBJ1-4; 7 nucleotides line up with TRBD1. J was trimmed by 0 bases and V by 6 bases; bases with no gene match: 7. Germline V gene lookup returns CDR1 MNHEY and CDR2 SVGAGI. This CDR3 contains 16 residues. CDR3 region: CASSPGTAATNEKLFF. For the CDR3, the DNA is TGTGCCAGCAGCCCAGGGACAGCCGCAACTAATGAAAAACTGTTTTTT.

The gene calls are TRBV11-3 and TRBJ2-6, with a tentative D call TRBD2 (5 bases). The CDR3 is made up of 16 amino acids. CDR1 is SGHNT, CDR2 YENEEA, per germline. V was cut by 5 bases and J by 3 bases, with 14 bases left in between. The CDR3: CASSEGTASGANVLTF. The CDR3 nucleotides are TGTGCCAGCAGCGAGGGCACGGCCAGTGGGGCCAACGTCCTGACTTTC.

This clonotype was counted between two and nine times. The J gene is TRBJ1-5, the V gene TRBV5-4; D might be TRBD1 (5 bases). Trimming took off 4 bases at V and 1 base at J, with 9 bases between the two ends. This CDR3 has 14 residues. The V gene's germline CDR1 is SGHNT and CDR2 YYREEE (reference sequence). CDR3 amino acids: CASSNGGSNQPQHF. CDR3 DNA: TGTGCCAGCAGCAACGGGGGGAGCAATCAGCCCCAGCATTTT.

This clonotype appeared once. The V and J genes are TRBV20-1 and TRBJ2-7, with 9 bases identical to TRBD1. V was pared by 3 bases and J by 7 bases, with 7 bases of the junction left unmatched. The CDR3 extends over 13 amino acids. Germline loops: CDR1 DFQATT, CDR2 SNEGSKA (reference sequence). CDR3 sequence reads: CSASPGGQGEQYF. The CDR3 DNA is TGCAGTGCTAGCCCCGGGGGACAGGGAGAGCAGTACTTC.

The chain is built from TRBV5-1 and TRBJ1-1; tentative D call: TRBD1 (6 bases). The germline V gene has CDR1 SGHRS and CDR2 YFSETQ. This CDR3 region has 14 residues. The germline V and J ends were trimmed by 2 bases and 3 bases, with 11 bases remaining between them. CDR3 amino acids: CASSFRAGDTEAFF. The CDR3 DNA sequence: TGCGCCAGCAGCTTTAGGGCAGGGGACACTGAAGCTTTCTTT.

Only a few counts were recorded for this clonotype. The chain carries TRBV6-1 and TRBJ1-5; D gene ambiguous. Trimming stripped 4 bases from V and 0 bases from J, with 10 bases between. Germline V CDR1 and CDR2: MNHNS, SASEGT. The CDR3 extends over 15 amino acids. In DNA form, the CDR3 reads TGTGCCAGCAGTGTTGAAGGCCATAGCAATCAGCCCCAGCATTTT. Translated: CASSVEGHSNQPQHF.

This clonotype is labeled as medium-sized. This chain connects TRBV11-3 to TRBJ2-1; D call uncertain. Trimming removed 5 bases at V and 0 bases at J, with 17 bases between. Per the germline V gene, CDR1 is SGHNT and CDR2 is YENEEA. The CDR3 covers 17 residues. DNA for the CDR3: TGTGCCAGCAGCACGTTGGAAGGGCTGCACTCCTACAATGAGCAGTTCTTC. Translation: CASSTLEGLHSYNEQFF.

The CDR3 here is CASRPDRGRDEQFF. CDR3 bases: TGTGCCAGCAGGCCTGACAGGGGGCGCGATGAGCAGTTCTTC. The chain combines TRBV7-2 with TRBJ2-1; 10 nucleotides match TRBD1. In germline, CDR1 is SGHTA, CDR2 FQGNSA. V dropped 6 bases and J dropped 8; count of bases not matched to a gene: 7. The CDR3 loop spans 14 amino acids.

A note on this clonotype: A much larger clone is a single base away; this may be a read error. V usage is TRBV29-1 and J usage is TRBJ2-3; D is perhaps TRBD1 or TRBD2 (5 bases each). Deletions cut 7 bases from V and 2 bases from J, with 13 bases between. Germline V lookup: CDR1 SQVTM, CDR2 ANQGSEA. CDR3 length: 13 amino acids. CDR3 in DNA: TGCAGCGCGGGACCTCAACTCACAGATACGCAGTATTTT. Protein product: CSAGPQLTDTQYF.

V is TRBV27 and J is TRBJ2-7; TRBD2 is a possible D gene (5 bases). The V gene's germline CDR1 is MNHEY and CDR2 SMNVEV (reference sequence). Trimming took off 0 bases at V and 3 bases at J, with 12 bases between the two ends. This CDR3 is built from 15 residues. In DNA, the CDR3 is TGTGCCAGCAGTTTATCGGATAGCGCAAGCTACGAGCAGTACTTC. This encodes CASSLSDSASYEQYF.

This chain uses TRBV29-1 with TRBJ1-2, with a tentative D call TRBD1 (5 bases). CDR1 and CDR2 (germline): SQVTM, ANQGSEA. V was shortened by 7 bases and J by 7 bases, with 19 bases between the two germline ends. The CDR3 loop spans 13 amino acids. The CDR3 spells CSGFRDGLGGYTF. The CDR3 DNA is TGCAGCGGCTTCCGGGACGGTCTTGGTGGCTACACCTTC.